A single sample is the source of the 14 T cell receptor beta chains below, sequenced in a study of OX40 agonist ivuxolimab in advanced cancers. The table came from immunoSEQ multiplex PCR; TCRdb's copy has only in-frame clones and leaves some out. The sample carries fewer than 90,000 clones, around nine tenths recorded once. The starting material was CD4+ or CD8+ T cells sorted from blood, obtained in a trial of the OX40 agonist ivuxolimab. All receptors come from an adult with an advanced solid tumor such as melanoma, head and neck, liver or kidney cancer.

This sequence joins TRBV11-2 and TRBJ2-1, with D possibly being TRBD1 (6 bases). Trimming removed 5 bases at V and 8 bases at J, with 16 bases between. The length of the CDR3 is 14 residues. The germline gives CDR1 SGHAT, CDR2 FQNNGV. The CDR3 DNA reads as TGTGCCAGCAGCACAACAAACAGGGTCGATGAGCAGTTCTTC. Amino acid sequence: CASSTTNRVDEQFF.

The chain uses TRBV15 and TRBJ2-1; D is undetermined. The CDR3 runs 14 residues. V was shortened by 0 bases and J by 5 bases, with 8 bases between the two germline ends. Germline CDR1 is LNHNV and CDR2 is YYDKDF (reference sequence). CDR3 sequence reads: CATSRDRADNEQFF. For the CDR3, the DNA is TGTGCCACCAGCAGAGATCGGGCTGACAATGAGCAGTTCTTC.

The gene calls are TRBV6-1 and TRBJ2-3; D is possibly TRBD1 (5 bases). Between the trimmed V and J ends, which lost 0 bases and 6 bases, there was a span of 19 bases. Germline values: CDR1 MNHNS, CDR2 SASEGT. This CDR3 has 17 amino acids. CDR3 nucleotide sequence: TGTGCCAGCAGTGAAGCTTCTCCGGCTCAGGGCTTCGATACGCAGTATTTT. Protein product: CASSEASPAQGFDTQYF.

The chain employs TRBV7-9 and TRBJ2-7; D gene ambiguous. The V and J ends lost 7 bases and 5 bases respectively, with 12 bases between them. Per the germline V gene, CDR1 is SEHNR and CDR2 is FQNEAQ (reference sequence). CDR3 size: 12 residues. The CDR3 loop is CASTSTRDEQYF. In DNA form, the CDR3 reads TGTGCCAGCACCTCCACAAGGGACGAGCAGTACTTC.

The V call is TRBV16, the J call TRBJ1-1; D call uncertain. Germline CDR1 reads KGHSY; CDR2 reads FQNENV. CDR3 length: 15 amino acids. The V end lost 1 base, the J end lost 1 base, and 10 bases lay between the germline ends. CDR3 sequence: CASSQFRNANTEAFF. In nucleotides, the CDR3 is TGTGCCAGCAGCCAATTTCGCAACGCGAACACTGAAGCTTTCTTT.

This rearrangement joins TRBV4-1 to TRBJ1-1; D possibly corresponds to TRBD1 (5 bases). CDR3 length: 14 amino acids. Germline values: CDR1 MGHRA, CDR2 YSYEKL. Between the trimmed V and J ends, which lost 5 bases and 5 bases, there was a span of 15 bases. The CDR3 reads CASSGPLKGTEAFF. The CDR3 bases are TGCGCCAGCAGCGGACCCTTGAAGGGGACTGAAGCTTTCTTT.

CDR3 coding DNA: TGTGCCAGCAGTTACACCAATAGCGGGAGGGATACGCAGTATTTT. Translation gives CASSYTNSGRDTQYF. V is TRBV6-5 and J is TRBJ2-3; 10 positions agree with TRBD2. V was pared by 2 bases and J by 6 bases, with 5 bases of the junction left unmatched. The CDR3 is made up of 15 amino acids. Per the germline V gene, CDR1 is MNHEY and CDR2 is SVGAGI.

The J gene is TRBJ2-1, the V gene TRBV27; 16 bases are a match to TRBD2. The CDR3 is 17 amino acids. V dropped 3 bases and J dropped 7; count of bases not matched to a gene: 6. From germline, CDR1 is MNHEY and CDR2 SMNVEV (reference sequence). CDR3 sequence (DNA): TGTGCCAGCAGTTTCGGGACTAGCGGGAGGGCCCGTAATGAGCAGTTCTTC. Amino acid sequence: CASSFGTSGRARNEQFF.

The chain carries TRBV10-2 and TRBJ1-3; TRBD1 might be the D (6 bases). V was pared by 4 bases and J by 1 base, with 17 bases between. Germline-derived CDR1 and CDR2 are WSHSY and SAAADI. This CDR3 has 17 amino acids. The CDR3 loop reads CASSAPPQGFSGNTIYF. The CDR3 DNA reads TGCGCCAGCAGTGCCCCTCCACAGGGTTTTTCTGGAAACACCATATATTTT.

The chain employs TRBV2 and TRBJ2-7; TRBD2 is a possible D gene (6 bases). Germline V CDR1 and CDR2: SNHLY, FYNNEI. Trimming shortened V by 2 bases and J by 0 bases, and 14 bases separated the two germline ends. The length of the CDR3 is 16 residues. CDR3 nucleotides: TGTGCCAGCAGTGAATTAGCGGCGTTAAGCTCCTACGAGCAGTACTTC. This translates into CASSELAALSSYEQYF.

This clone was seen a handful of times. The V and J genes are TRBV19 and TRBJ2-7; maybe TRBD1 (6 bases). Deletions cut 5 bases from V and 3 bases from J, with 14 bases between. The CDR3 length is 14 residues. Looked up from germline, CDR1 is LNHDA and CDR2 is SQIVND (reference sequence). CDR3: CASSSWTAGYEQYF. The CDR3 nucleotides are TGTGCCAGTAGTTCATGGACAGCAGGCTACGAGCAGTACTTC.

The chain couples TRBV28 to TRBJ1-1, with 7 nucleotides matching TRBD1. J lost 2 bases, V lost 6 bases, and 6 bases had no gene match. This CDR3 spans 14 amino acids. CDR1 is MDHEN and CDR2 is SYDVKM in the germline V gene. The CDR3 here is CASRFTGDNTEAFF. DNA of the CDR3: TGTGCCAGCAGATTCACAGGGGACAACACTGAAGCTTTCTTT.

The rearrangement uses TRBV5-6 and TRBJ2-1, with D possibly being TRBD2 (6 bases). Trimming left V 3 bases short and J 5 bases short, with 12 bases between. The V gene's germline CDR1 is SGHDT and CDR2 YYEEEE. The CDR3 is 14 residues long. The CDR3 region is CASSYLWEDNEQFF. Here the CDR3 DNA reads TGTGCCAGCAGCTACCTCTGGGAGGACAATGAGCAGTTCTTC.

This chain joins TRBV4-1 and TRBJ2-7, with no clear D. The germline V gene encodes CDR1 MGHRA and CDR2 YSYEKL. V was clipped by 1 base and J by 2 bases, with 24 bases between them. The CDR3 has 19 amino acids. In nucleotides, the CDR3 is TGCGCCAGCAGCCAAGCTCCCCTAAAGACCACACAGCAGGCCTACGAGCAGTACTTC. It yields the protein CASSQAPLKTTQQAYEQYF.